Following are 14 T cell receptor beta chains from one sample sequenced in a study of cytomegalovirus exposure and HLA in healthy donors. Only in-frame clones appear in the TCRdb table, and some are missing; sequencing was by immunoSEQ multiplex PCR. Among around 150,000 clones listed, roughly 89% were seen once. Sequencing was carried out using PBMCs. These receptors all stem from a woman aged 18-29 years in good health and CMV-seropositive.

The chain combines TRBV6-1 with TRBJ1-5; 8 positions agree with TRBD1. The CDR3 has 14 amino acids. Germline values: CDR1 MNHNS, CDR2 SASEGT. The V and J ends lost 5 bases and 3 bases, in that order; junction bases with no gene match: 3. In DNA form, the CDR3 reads TGTGCCAGCAGTTGGACAGGGAACAATCAGCCCCAGCATTTT. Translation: CASSWTGNNQPQHF.

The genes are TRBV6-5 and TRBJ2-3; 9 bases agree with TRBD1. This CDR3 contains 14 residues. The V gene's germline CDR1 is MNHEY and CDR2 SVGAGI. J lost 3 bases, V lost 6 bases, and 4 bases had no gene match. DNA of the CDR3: TGTGCCAGCAGAGAGACAGGGGGGACAGATACGCAGTATTTT. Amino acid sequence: CASRETGGTDTQYF.

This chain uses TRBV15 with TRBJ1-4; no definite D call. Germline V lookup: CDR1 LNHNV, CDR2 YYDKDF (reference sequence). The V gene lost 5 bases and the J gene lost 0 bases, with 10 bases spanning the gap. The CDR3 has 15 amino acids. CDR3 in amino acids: CATSGLYSTNEKLFF. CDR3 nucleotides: TGTGCCACCAGCGGACTGTACTCAACTAATGAAAAACTGTTTTTT. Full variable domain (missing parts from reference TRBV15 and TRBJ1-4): DAMVIQNPRYQVTQFGKPVTLSCSQTLNHNVMYWYQQKSSQAPKLLFHYYDKDFNNEADTPDNFQSRRPNTSFCFLDIRSPGLGDTAMYLCATSGLYSTNEKLFFGSGTQLSVL.

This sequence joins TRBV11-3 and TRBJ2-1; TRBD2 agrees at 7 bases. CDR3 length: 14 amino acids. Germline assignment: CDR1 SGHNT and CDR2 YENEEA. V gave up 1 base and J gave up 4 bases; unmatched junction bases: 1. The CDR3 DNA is TGTGCCAGCAGCTTAGCGGGGGGTTACAATGAGCAGTTCTTC. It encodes CASSLAGGYNEQFF. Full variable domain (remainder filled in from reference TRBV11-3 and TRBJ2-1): EAGVVQSPRYKIIEKKQPVAFWCNPISGHNTLYWYLQNLGQGPELLIRYENEEAVDDSQLPKDRFSAERLKGVDSTLKIQPAELGDSAVYLCASSLAGGYNEQFFGPGTRLTVL.

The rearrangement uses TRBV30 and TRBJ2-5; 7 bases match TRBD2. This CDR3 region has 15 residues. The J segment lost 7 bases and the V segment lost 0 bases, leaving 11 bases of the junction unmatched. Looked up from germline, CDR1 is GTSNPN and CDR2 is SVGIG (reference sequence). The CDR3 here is CAWSVSAGIGGTQYF. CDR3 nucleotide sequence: TGTGCCTGGAGTGTTTCAGCGGGAATTGGTGGGACCCAGTACTTC.

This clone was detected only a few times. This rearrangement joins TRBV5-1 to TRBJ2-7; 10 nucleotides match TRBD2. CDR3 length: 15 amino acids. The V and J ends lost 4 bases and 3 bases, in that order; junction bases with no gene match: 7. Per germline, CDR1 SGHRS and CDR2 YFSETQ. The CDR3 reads CASSLASGSFYEQYF. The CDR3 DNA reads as TGCGCCAGCAGCCTGGCTAGCGGGAGTTTCTACGAGCAGTACTTC.

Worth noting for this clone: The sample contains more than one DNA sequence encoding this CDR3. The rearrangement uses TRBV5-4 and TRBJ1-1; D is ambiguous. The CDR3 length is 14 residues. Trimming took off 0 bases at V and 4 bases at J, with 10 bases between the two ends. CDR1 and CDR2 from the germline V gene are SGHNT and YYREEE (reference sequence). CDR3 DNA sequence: TGTGCCAGCAGCTTGGTGGGAGGGAGCACTGAAGCTTTCTTT. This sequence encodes CASSLVGGSTEAFF.

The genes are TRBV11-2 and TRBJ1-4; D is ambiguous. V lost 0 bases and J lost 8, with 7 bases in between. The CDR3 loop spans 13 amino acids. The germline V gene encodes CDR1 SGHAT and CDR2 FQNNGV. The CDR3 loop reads CASSLDYREKLFF. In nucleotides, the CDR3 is TGTGCCAGCAGCTTAGATTACCGGGAAAAACTGTTTTTT. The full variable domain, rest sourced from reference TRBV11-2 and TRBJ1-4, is EAGVAQSPRYKIIEKRQSVAFWCNPISGHATLYWYQQILGQGPKLLIQFQNNGVVDDSQLPKDRFSAERLKGVDSTLKIQPAKLEDSAVYLCASSLDYREKLFFGSGTQLSVL.

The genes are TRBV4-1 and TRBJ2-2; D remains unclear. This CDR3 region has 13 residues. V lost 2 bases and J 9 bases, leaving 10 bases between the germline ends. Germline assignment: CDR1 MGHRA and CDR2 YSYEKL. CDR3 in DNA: TGCGCCAGCAGCCAAACGTTGAGTCGGGAGCTGTTTTTT. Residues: CASSQTLSRELFF.

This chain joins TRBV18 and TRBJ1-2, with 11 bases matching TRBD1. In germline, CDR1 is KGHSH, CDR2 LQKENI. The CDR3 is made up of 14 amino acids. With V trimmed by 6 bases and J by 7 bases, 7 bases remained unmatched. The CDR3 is CASSRGQGGAGYTF. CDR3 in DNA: TGTGCCAGCTCCCGGGGACAGGGGGGAGCTGGCTACACCTTC.

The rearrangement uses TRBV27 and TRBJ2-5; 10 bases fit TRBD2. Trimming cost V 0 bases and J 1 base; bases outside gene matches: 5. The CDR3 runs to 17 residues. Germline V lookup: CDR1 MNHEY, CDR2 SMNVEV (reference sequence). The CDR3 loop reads CASSLSSSGRIQETQYF. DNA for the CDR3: TGTGCCAGCAGTTTATCGTCTAGCGGGAGAATCCAAGAGACCCAGTACTTC.

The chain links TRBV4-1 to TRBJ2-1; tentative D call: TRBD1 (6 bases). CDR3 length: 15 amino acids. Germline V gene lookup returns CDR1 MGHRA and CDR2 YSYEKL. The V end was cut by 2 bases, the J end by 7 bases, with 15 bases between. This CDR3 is CASSQSGEKTNEQFF. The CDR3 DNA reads TGCGCCAGCAGCCAATCAGGGGAGAAAACAAATGAGCAGTTCTTC.

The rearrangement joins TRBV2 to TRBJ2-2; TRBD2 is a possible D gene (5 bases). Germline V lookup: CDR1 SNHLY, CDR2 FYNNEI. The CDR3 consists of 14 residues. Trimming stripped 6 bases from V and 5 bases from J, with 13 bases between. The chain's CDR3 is CASSGWRTTGELFF. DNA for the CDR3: TGTGCCAGCAGCGGTTGGAGGACGACCGGGGAGCTGTTTTTT.

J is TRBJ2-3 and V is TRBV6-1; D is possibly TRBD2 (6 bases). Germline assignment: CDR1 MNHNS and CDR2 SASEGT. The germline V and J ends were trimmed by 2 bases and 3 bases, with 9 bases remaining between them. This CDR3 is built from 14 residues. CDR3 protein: CASSETSWTDTQYF. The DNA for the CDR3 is TGTGCCAGCAGTGAAACTAGCTGGACAGATACGCAGTATTTT.